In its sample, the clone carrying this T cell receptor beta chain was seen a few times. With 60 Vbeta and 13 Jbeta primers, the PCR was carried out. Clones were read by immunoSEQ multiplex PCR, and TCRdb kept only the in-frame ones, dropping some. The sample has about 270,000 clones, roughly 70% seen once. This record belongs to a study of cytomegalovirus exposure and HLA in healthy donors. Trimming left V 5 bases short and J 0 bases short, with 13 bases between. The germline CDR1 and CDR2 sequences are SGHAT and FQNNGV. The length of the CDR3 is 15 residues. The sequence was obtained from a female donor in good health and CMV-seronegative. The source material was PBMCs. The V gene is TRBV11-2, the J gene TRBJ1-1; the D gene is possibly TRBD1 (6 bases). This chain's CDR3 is CASSVGQHMNTEAFF. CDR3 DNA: TGTGCCAGCAGCGTAGGACAGCACATGAACACTGAAGCTTTCTTT.